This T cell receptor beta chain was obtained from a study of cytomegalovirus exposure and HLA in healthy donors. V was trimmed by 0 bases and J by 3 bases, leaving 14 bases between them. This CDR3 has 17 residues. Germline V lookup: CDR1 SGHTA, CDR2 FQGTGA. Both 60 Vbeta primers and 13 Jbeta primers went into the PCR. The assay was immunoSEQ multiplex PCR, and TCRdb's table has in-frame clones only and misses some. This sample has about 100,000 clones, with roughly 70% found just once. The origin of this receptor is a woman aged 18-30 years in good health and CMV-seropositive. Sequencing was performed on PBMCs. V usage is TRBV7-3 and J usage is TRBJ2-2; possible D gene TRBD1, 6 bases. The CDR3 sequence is CASSLTPGHYYTGELFF. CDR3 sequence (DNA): TGTGCCAGCAGCTTAACCCCGGGACACTATTACACCGGGGAGCTGTTTTTT.